This is a list of T cell receptor beta chains from one sample in a study of blood T cell repertoires in COVID-19. Assay: immunoSEQ multiplex PCR; the TCRdb copy retains only in-frame clones and omits some. The sample carries about 65,000 clones, about 76% recorded once. Sequencing was performed on peripheral blood. The receptors stem from a human donor in a cohort sampled during active COVID-19. Each CDR3 is given with its conserved first and last residue.

j_call v_call cdr3_aa
TRBJ1-1 TRBV5-5 CASSLVTETEAFF
TRBJ2-1 TRBV7-9 CASSLSFDNEQFF
TRBJ2-7 TRBV6-1 CASSETVGQGTYEQYF
TRBJ2-1 TRBV7-8 CASSGGRTNEQFF
TRBJ2-7 TRBV6-2/TRBV6-3 CASSYPGGDRVHEQYF
TRBJ2-3 TRBV28 CASSLRWASGTDTQYF
TRBJ1-4 TRBV4-3 CASSQGQGNEKLFF
TRBJ2-2 TRBV18 CASSPYKQGLGTGELFF
TRBJ1-2 TRBV5-1 CASSLRGGAGDMRGYTF
TRBJ2-6 TRBV10-3 CAISADRGSSGANVLTF
TRBJ2-1 TRBV19 CASNLGTSGNNEQFF
TRBJ1-1 TRBV30 CAWSVTANTEAFF
TRBJ2-1 TRBV5-5 CASSHRAAGGSGRGEQFF
TRBJ1-2 TRBV27 CASSPLLRQGTNYGYTF
TRBJ2-7 TRBV11-3 CASSLDRKTEQYF
TRBJ2-1 TRBV7-2 CASSLAASGGANEQFF
TRBJ2-1 TRBV7-3 CASSSGTSNEQFF
TRBJ1-3 TRBV10-3 CAISTSEIGNTIYF
TRBJ2-7 TRBV9 CASSVDSGYYEQYF
TRBJ1-4 TRBV9 CASSVTGINEKLFF
TRBJ2-1 TRBV6-5 CASSYDSGHSYNEQFF
TRBJ2-7 TRBV27 CASSLRTGVNEQYF